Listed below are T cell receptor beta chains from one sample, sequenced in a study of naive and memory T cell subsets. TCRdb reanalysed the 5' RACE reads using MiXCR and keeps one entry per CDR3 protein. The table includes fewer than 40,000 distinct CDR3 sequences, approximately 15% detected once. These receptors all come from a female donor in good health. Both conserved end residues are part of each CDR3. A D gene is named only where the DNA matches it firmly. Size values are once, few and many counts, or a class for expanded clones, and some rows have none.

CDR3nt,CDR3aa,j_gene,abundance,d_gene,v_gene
TGTGCCAGCAGCTTAGTTTACGAGCAGTACTTC,CASSLVYEQYF,TRBJ2-7,.,.,TRBV7-2
TGTGCCAGCAGCCAGACGAGGGGCAAAAACATTCAGTACTTC,CASSQTRGKNIQYF,TRBJ2-4,.,.,TRBV7-6
TGCAGTGCTAGAGATCTTGGCTCCGGGACAGGCTTAAATTCACCCCTCCACTTT,CSARDLGSGTGLNSPLHF,TRBJ1-6,few,TRBD1,TRBV20-1
TGTGCCAGCAGCTTAGTCTACAATGAGCAGTTCTTC,CASSLVYNEQFF,TRBJ2-1,many,.,TRBV7-2
TGTGCCAGCAGTTACGAGGCGGCGAACACTGAAGCTTTCTTT,CASSYEAANTEAFF,TRBJ1-1,few,.,TRBV6-5
TGTGCCAGCAGCATAATCCGGGACAGGGTGGGAAATTCACCCCTCCACTTT,CASSIIRDRVGNSPLHF,TRBJ1-6,many,TRBD1,TRBV5-6
TGCAGTGCTAGACTCCACAGGGATGAGCAGTTCTTC,CSARLHRDEQFF,TRBJ2-1,many,.,TRBV20-1
TGTGCCAGCAGCCAAGAAGGTGAGACCCAGTACTTC,CASSQEGETQYF,TRBJ2-5,few,.,TRBV3-1
TGTGCCAGCTCACCATCCGGTTCCTACGAGCAGTACTTC,CASSPSGSYEQYF,TRBJ2-7,medium-sized,.,TRBV18
TGTGCCAGCACGCCACAGTGGAAAGAGACCCAGTACTTC,CASTPQWKETQYF,TRBJ2-5,.,.,TRBV6-1
TGTGCCAGCAGAGCCACTAGCTATACGCAGTATTTT,CASRATSYTQYF,TRBJ2-3,many,.,TRBV7-8
TGTGCCAGCAGCCCTCAGGGGGGGGCAAATAATTCACCCCTCCACTTT,CASSPQGGANNSPLHF,TRBJ1-6,.,TRBD1,TRBV12-3/TRBV12-4
TGCGCCAGCAGTCTGCCAGGCCCCCAAGAGACCCAGTACTTC,CASSLPGPQETQYF,TRBJ2-5,.,.,TRBV5-1
TGTGCCAGCAGTGACCGGGGGATAGGTAACCGGGAGCTGTTTTTT,CASSDRGIGNRELFF,TRBJ2-2,medium-sized,.,TRBV25-1
TGTGCCAGCAGCTCACCGCGGGGGCGTAACTCCTACAATGAGCAGTTCTTC,CASSSPRGRNSYNEQFF,TRBJ2-1,few,.,TRBV7-9
TGCGCCAGCAGCTTTAGTCCTGGCAATCGAGAGGAGCTGTTTTTT,CASSFSPGNREELFF,TRBJ2-2,few,.,TRBV5-1
TGCAGCGTTGGTAGCGGAGCGAGCACAGATACGCAGTATTTT,CSVGSGASTDTQYF,TRBJ2-3,many,.,TRBV29-1
TGCAGCGTCACAGGGAGAACTGGAAACACCATATATTTT,CSVTGRTGNTIYF,TRBJ1-3,many,.,TRBV29-1
TGCAGTGCTAGAGACAACTACGAGCAGTACTTC,CSARDNYEQYF,TRBJ2-7,.,.,TRBV20-1
TGCAGCGCGGGACAGGGGGGCCGAGAGACCCAGTACTTC,CSAGQGGRETQYF,TRBJ2-5,.,TRBD1,TRBV29-1
TGTGCCAGCAGCTTAGCGCACAGTCTCTACGAGCAGTACTTC,CASSLAHSLYEQYF,TRBJ2-7,few,.,TRBV11-1
TGTGCCAGCCATTCAGTGAGGCCCCTAGCGGGGGGGCCGGAGACCCAGTACTTC,CASHSVRPLAGGPETQYF,TRBJ2-5,.,TRBD2,TRBV6-1
TGTGCCAGCAGCGAAAGCAGGGGGCATTCGTACTACGAGCAGTACTTC,CASSESRGHSYYEQYF,TRBJ2-7,medium-sized,TRBD1,TRBV11-2
TGCGCCAGCAGCTTGGCCGGACAGGGTTCCATGTTCTTC,CASSLAGQGSMFF,TRBJ2-1,many,TRBD1,TRBV5-1
TGTGCCAGCAGCTACACAGCAACAGGGTCGAGCACTGAAGCTTTCTTT,CASSYTATGSSTEAFF,TRBJ1-1,many,.,TRBV7-6
TGTGCCAGCAGCGCAAGGGACCGAGCAATGGGCACTGAAGCTTTCTTT,CASSARDRAMGTEAFF,TRBJ1-1,.,.,TRBV9
TGCGCCAGCAGCCAAGATCGGGTAAGGGTGGACTTC,CASSQDRVRVDF,TRBJ2-4,.,.,TRBV4-1
TGTGCCATCAGTGTGGGCAGCTACGAGCAGTACTTC,CAISVGSYEQYF,TRBJ2-7,few,.,TRBV10-3
TGCAGCGTTAATTATAAAGAAAACCTCTATGGCTACACCTTC,CSVNYKENLYGYTF,TRBJ1-2,.,.,TRBV29-1
TGCAGTGCTCCAGGCGAGGGGCCGTCCTGCAAGAATGAGCAGTTCTTC,CSAPGEGPSCKNEQFF,TRBJ2-1,.,.,TRBV20-1
TGCAGCGTTGGCCCCGCTAGTACCTTC,CSVGPASTF,TRBJ1-2,few,.,TRBV29-1
TGTGCCAGCAGCTTGACAGGGACCCACGAGCAGTACTTC,CASSLTGTHEQYF,TRBJ2-7,few,TRBD1,TRBV7-9
TGTGCCATTGGACAGGGGGCCGAGAATGAGCAGTTCTTC,CAIGQGAENEQFF,TRBJ2-1,many,TRBD1,TRBV10-3
TGCAGTGCTCCATATAGCGGGGCGACAGATACGCAGTATTTT,CSAPYSGATDTQYF,TRBJ2-3,few,TRBD2,TRBV20-1
TGCAGTGCCACGGGACTTACCTACAATGAGCAGTTCTTC,CSATGLTYNEQFF,TRBJ2-1,medium-sized,.,TRBV20-1
TGTGCCAGCACCCGGAACTTAGATACGCAGTATTTT,CASTRNLDTQYF,TRBJ2-3,.,.,TRBV6-2/TRBV6-3
TGCAGCGTCCCCCCTGGCGTACCCTACAATGAGCAGTTCTTC,CSVPPGVPYNEQFF,TRBJ2-1,many,.,TRBV29-1
TGTGCCAGCAGACGGGGGGATTCTAGCACAGATACGCAGTATTTT,CASRRGDSSTDTQYF,TRBJ2-3,few,TRBD2,TRBV7-9
TGCAGCGTTGTCTGCACGGAGACCCAGTACTTC,CSVVCTETQYF,TRBJ2-5,many,.,TRBV29-1
TGCAGCGTTATTCTAGATAGCTCCTACAATGAGCAGTTCTTC,CSVILDSSYNEQFF,TRBJ2-1,many,.,TRBV29-1
TGTGCCAGCAGGGGGGGTTCCACCGGGGAGCTGTTTTTT,CASRGGSTGELFF,TRBJ2-2,.,.,TRBV6-5
TGTGCCAGCAGTTTATGGGAACCAAATTCACCCCTCCACTTT,CASSLWEPNSPLHF,TRBJ1-6,medium-sized,.,TRBV12-3/TRBV12-4
TGCAGTGCTAGGGACAGGGTTGTGTACACTGAAGCTTTCTTT,CSARDRVVYTEAFF,TRBJ1-1,medium-sized,TRBD1,TRBV20-1
TGCAGTGCTAGTAGGGGCGGGGGTTACAATGAGCAGTTCTTC,CSASRGGGYNEQFF,TRBJ2-1,many,TRBD2,TRBV20-1
TGTGCCAGCAGCTTATATCCGGTAGCCTACGAGCAGTACTTC,CASSLYPVAYEQYF,TRBJ2-7,.,.,TRBV11-2
TGTGCCAGTTATCCGGGGGGCGTGGCAGATACGCAGTATTTT,CASYPGGVADTQYF,TRBJ2-3,many,.,TRBV7-2